The 27 T cell receptor beta chains below come from one sample, sequenced in a study of patients and donors after allogeneic stem cell transplantation. TCRdb reprocessed the RT-PCR reads via MiXCR and lists one record per CDR3 protein. The table has about 230,000 distinct CDR3 sequences, around an eighth seen once. Sequenced input: blood, either unsorted or a sorted T cell fraction (not recorded which). The receptors come from a human donor who was either an allogeneic HSCT recipient or a stem cell or donor lymphocyte infusion donor (not recorded which). It is not recorded whose cells these are; they may come from a transplant donor.

This clonotype was observed a handful of times. This chain connects TRBV15 to TRBJ2-5; D is ambiguous. Trimming left V 0 bases short and J 5 bases short, with 16 bases between. Per germline, CDR1 LNHNV and CDR2 YYDKDF (reference sequence). The CDR3 spans 16 residues. In DNA, the CDR3 is TGTGCCACCAGCAGAGAGCGGACCACCCTGGGGGAGACCCAGTACTTC. As protein: CATSRERTTLGETQYF. Filled out from reference TRBV15 and TRBJ2-5, the complete variable domain reads DAMVIQNPRYQVTQFGKPVTLSCSQTLNHNVMYWYQQKSSQAPKLLFHYYDKDFNNEADTPDNFQSRRPNTSFCFLDIRSPGLGDTAMYLCATSRERTTLGETQYFGPGTRLLVL.

Only a few counts were recorded for this clonotype. V is TRBV10-3 and J is TRBJ1-2, with TRBD1 as a possible D gene (6 bases). V lost 8 bases, J lost 8 bases, and 21 bases lay in between. Per the germline V gene, CDR1 is ENHRY and CDR2 is SYGVKD. The length of the CDR3 is 14 residues. CDR3 sequence: CAIGAYRDKRGYTF. The CDR3 DNA sequence: TGTGCCATCGGGGCGTACAGGGACAAACGCGGCTACACCTTC.

This clonotype was picked up many times. The chain couples TRBV24-1 to TRBJ2-1; 11 bases match TRBD1. The CDR3 spans 14 residues. V lost 7 bases and J lost 8; bases outside the gene matches: 6. Germline V gene data show CDR1 as KGHDR and CDR2 as SFDVKD. The CDR3 DNA follows: TGTGCCACCAGACCGGGACAGGGGGTGTATGAGCAGTTCTTC. Encoded protein: CATRPGQGVYEQFF.

This clonotype showed up just a few times. This chain connects TRBV18 to TRBJ2-7, with D possibly being TRBD1 or TRBD2 (5 bases each). This CDR3 contains 16 residues. Trimming took off 3 bases at V and 6 bases at J, with 21 bases between the two ends. Looked up from germline, CDR1 is KGHSH and CDR2 is LQKENI. The CDR3 DNA is TGTGCCAGCTCACCTATATACCGGGGCGACGGGCTCGAGCAGTACTTC. It yields the protein CASSPIYRGDGLEQYF.

The chain joins TRBV11-3 to TRBJ1-1; D uncertain. The germline V gene encodes CDR1 SGHNT and CDR2 YENEEA. The CDR3 length is 11 residues. V was clipped by 5 bases and J by 11 bases, with 12 bases between them. The CDR3 sequence: CASSQQIGAFF. In nucleotides, the CDR3 is TGTGCCAGCAGCCAGCAAATCGGGGCTTTCTTT. Using reference TRBV11-3 and TRBJ1-1 for the parts outside the CDR3, the full variable domain is EAGVVQSPRYKIIEKKQPVAFWCNPISGHNTLYWYLQNLGQGPELLIRYENEEAVDDSQLPKDRFSAERLKGVDSTLKIQPAELGDSAVYLCASSQQIGAFFGQGTRLTVV.

The chain recombines TRBV7-2 with TRBJ2-2; D is perhaps TRBD2 (7 bases). V gave up 5 bases and J gave up 7 bases, with 17 bases separating them. The CDR3 contains 15 residues. The germline CDR1 and CDR2 sequences are SGHTA and FQGNSA. CDR3 sequence (DNA): TGTGCCAGCAGCCTCGAGGGGCGGGGGCTCGGGGAGCTGTTTTTT. Protein sequence: CASSLEGRGLGELFF. Variable domain in full (rest from reference TRBV7-2 and TRBJ2-2): GAGVSQSPSNKVTEKGKDVELRCDPISGHTALYWYRQSLGQGLEFLIYFQGNSAPDKSGLPSDRFSAERTGGSVSTLTIQRTQQEDSAVYLCASSLEGRGLGELFFGEGSRLTVL.

This clonotype has at least ten counts. The genes are TRBV20-1 and TRBJ2-1, with D unclear. V lost 3 bases and J 9 bases, leaving 18 bases between the germline ends. The CDR3 loop spans 14 amino acids. Per the germline V gene, CDR1 is DFQATT and CDR2 is SNEGSKA (reference sequence). CDR3 sequence reads: CSARDGRRSFEQFF. In DNA form, the CDR3 reads TGCAGTGCTAGGGACGGCCGTAGATCATTTGAGCAGTTCTTC.

In DNA, the CDR3 is TGTGCCAGCAGCGGGGAGCTCGGGGGCCCTAGTTTCTTC. It yields the protein CASSGELGGPSFF. The chain joins TRBV6-1 to TRBJ2-1; D may correspond to TRBD1 or TRBD2 (6 bases each). The germline gives CDR1 MNHNS, CDR2 SASEGT. The V and J ends lost 6 bases and 16 bases respectively, with 22 bases between them. The length of the CDR3 is 13 residues.

This clonotype was picked up a small number of times. V usage is TRBV12-3 or TRBV12-4 and J usage is TRBJ2-2; D may be TRBD1 (5 bases). The CDR3 totals 16 residues. The ends were cut back, 6 bases at V and 3 bases at J, with 17 bases in the middle. The CDR3 loop is CASSPARLGDTGELFF. As DNA, the CDR3 is TGTGCCAGCAGCCCAGCGCGGTTAGGGGACACCGGGGAGCTGTTTTTT.

This chain links TRBV29-1 with TRBJ1-2; 9 bases are a match to TRBD1. The CDR3 covers 13 residues. CDR1 is SQVTM and CDR2 is ANQGSEA in the germline V gene. V shed 7 bases and J 3 bases; nucleotides not matched to a gene: 6. Here the CDR3 reads CSATGQGDYGYTF. For the CDR3, the DNA is TGCAGCGCCACGGGACAGGGCGACTATGGCTACACCTTC.

This clonotype was seen many times. The chain joins TRBV7-2 to TRBJ2-5, with D perhaps TRBD1 or TRBD2 (7 bases each). Deletions cut 3 bases from V and 3 bases from J, with 11 bases between. Germline-derived CDR1 and CDR2 are SGHTA and FQGNSA. The CDR3 loop spans 14 amino acids. The CDR3 region has the DNA TGTGCCAGCAGCTTCCAGGGGGGGGAAGAGACCCAGTACTTC. Its protein product is CASSFQGGEETQYF.

V is TRBV7-9 and J is TRBJ2-2, with D tentatively TRBD2 (6 bases). The CDR3 has 17 residues. CDR1 and CDR2 (germline): SEHNR, FQNEAQ (reference sequence). Trimming stripped 1 base from V and 0 bases from J, with 12 bases between. In DNA form, the CDR3 reads TGTGCCAGCAGCTTAGATGGAGGGCCCACGAACACCGGGGAGCTGTTTTTT. Protein product: CASSLDGGPTNTGELFF.

This clonotype was counted between two and nine times. The chain links TRBV6-2 or TRBV6-3 to TRBJ2-7; tentatively, D is TRBD2 (5 bases). CDR1 and CDR2 from the germline V gene are MNHEY and SVGEGT. V lost 6 bases and J 2 bases, leaving 14 bases between the germline ends. The CDR3 runs to 14 residues. CDR3: CASSQPDGTYEQYF. The CDR3 DNA follows: TGTGCCAGCAGCCAACCGGACGGGACCTACGAGCAGTACTTC.

This clonotype has ten or more counts. V usage is TRBV28 and J usage is TRBJ1-1; D ambiguous. CDR3 length: 16 amino acids. Germline V CDR1 and CDR2: MDHEN, SYDVKM. Trimming cost V 1 base and J 4 bases, with 16 bases left between them. The CDR3 DNA is TGTGCCAGCAGTTTATTAGTCGGGATACGGAGCACTGAAGCTTTCTTT. Translated, it gives CASSLLVGIRSTEAFF.

In this sample, this clonotype turned up once. A much larger clone lies one base from this, so it may be a read error. This CDR3 is missing its conserved last phenylalanine or tryptophan, likely due to a read error. The chain has TRBV3-1 and TRBJ1-1; D gene unclear. CDR1 and CDR2 from the germline V gene are LGHDT and YNNKEL (reference sequence). The V end lost 0 bases, the J end lost 5 bases, and 7 bases lay between the germline ends. The CDR3 is 13 residues long. CDR3 nucleotides: TGTGCCAGCAGCCAAGATCACGGTACTGAAGCTTTCCTT. Encoded protein: CASSQDHGTEAFL.

V gene TRBV28 combines with J gene TRBJ1-5, with 8 bases fitting TRBD1. Trimming took 4 bases from V and 6 from J; bases not matched to a gene: 8. The CDR3 is 15 residues long. Germline V gives CDR1 MDHEN, CDR2 SYDVKM. In DNA, the CDR3 is TGTGCCAGCAGTTCAAGAAGGACAGGGAGTCAGCCCCAGCATTTT. This gives the protein CASSSRRTGSQPQHF. Complete variable domain (other parts from reference TRBV28 and TRBJ1-5): DVKVTQSSRYLVKRTGEKVFLECVQDMDHENMFWYRQDPGLGLRLIYFSYDVKMKEKGDIPEGYSVSREKKERFSLILESASTNQTSMYLCASSSRRTGSQPQHFGDGTRLSIL.

This clonotype showed up many times. The gene calls are TRBV5-5 and TRBJ1-4; D gene ambiguous. Per the germline V gene, CDR1 is SGHKS and CDR2 is YYEKEE (reference sequence). The V and J ends lost 0 bases and 8 bases respectively, with 5 bases between them. The CDR3 has 12 residues. CDR3 residues: CASSLGSEKLFF. Here the CDR3 DNA reads TGTGCCAGCAGCTTGGGTTCGGAAAAACTGTTTTTT.

The chain combines TRBV21-1 with TRBJ2-3. TRBV21-1 is annotated as a pseudogene. The CDR3 loop spans 16 amino acids. This chain's CDR3 is CASSKGKELDTDTQYF. CDR3 nucleotide sequence: TGTGCCAGCAGCAAAGGCAAGGAGCTAGACACAGATACGCAGTATTTT.

The rearrangement joins TRBV6-1 to TRBJ2-7; 8 bases match TRBD1. Looked up from germline, CDR1 is MNHNS and CDR2 is SASEGT. The CDR3 extends over 15 amino acids. Losses at the gene ends were 7 bases for V and 0 bases for J; bases not matched to a gene: 8. CDR3: CASITAGTGSYEQYF. The CDR3 coding sequence is TGTGCCAGCATTACAGCCGGGACAGGCTCCTACGAGCAGTACTTC.

This clonotype occurred once. V and J are TRBV29-1 and TRBJ2-7; unclear D gene. Trimming cost V 6 bases and J 3 bases, with 9 bases left between them. CDR1 is SQVTM, CDR2 ANQGSEA, per germline. The CDR3 has 11 amino acids. The CDR3 spells CSVRRDYEQYF. The CDR3 coding sequence is TGCAGCGTGCGCAGAGACTACGAGCAGTACTTC.

This clonotype was detected many times. The chain has TRBV7-9 and TRBJ1-1; no reliable D call. CDR3 size: 14 residues. Trimming shortened V by 1 base and J by 5 bases, and 11 bases separated the two germline ends. CDR1 is SEHNR, CDR2 FQNEAQ, per germline (reference sequence). The CDR3 coding sequence is TGTGCCAGCAGCTTAGAGGCCGGGTGGACTGAAGCTTTCTTT. It codes for CASSLEAGWTEAFF.

This chain links TRBV9 with TRBJ2-1, with D possibly TRBD1 on 5 matching bases. CDR1 is SGDLS and CDR2 is YYNGEE in the germline V gene. Trimming removed 4 bases at V and 9 bases at J, with 20 bases between. The CDR3 length is 15 residues. CDR3 in DNA: TGTGCCAGCAGCCCAGTGCATTCTGCAAGGGGTGAGCAGTTCTTC. Protein product: CASSPVHSARGEQFF.

The chain combines TRBV6-2 or TRBV6-3 with TRBJ1-5; D remains ambiguous. Germline CDR1 and CDR2: MNHEY and SVGEGT. V dropped 7 bases and J dropped 2 bases, with 15 bases sitting between them. This CDR3 region has 15 residues. The CDR3 nucleotides are TGTGCCAGCACCCATAGGGTGCTGGGCAATCAGCCCCAGCATTTT. This encodes CASTHRVLGNQPQHF.

DNA of the CDR3: TGTGCGACGGACCTGGGTATACTAGATCAGCCCCAGCATTTT. It translates to CATDLGILDQPQHF. The chain combines TRBV6-1 with TRBJ1-5; D call uncertain. The CDR3 has 14 residues. Germline lookup yields CDR1 MNHNS and CDR2 SASEGT.

This clonotype turned up a few times. CDR3 in amino acids: CASSYVGDNTEAFF. The CDR3 nucleotides are TGTGCCAGCAGTTATGTAGGCGATAACACTGAAGCTTTCTTT. The J gene is TRBJ1-1, the V gene TRBV6-2 or TRBV6-3; D unresolved. The V end lost 3 bases, the J end lost 2 bases, and 10 bases lay between the germline ends. Germline CDR1 MNHEY, CDR2 SVGEGT. The CDR3 length is 14 residues.

This clonotype has at least ten counts. CDR3 DNA: TGCGCCAGCAGCTTGTCCGGGACAGGGGGCTTCGACGAGCAGTACTTC. Translated, it gives CASSLSGTGGFDEQYF. The rearrangement links TRBV5-1 to TRBJ2-7; 12 bases fit TRBD1. From germline, CDR1 is SGHRS and CDR2 YFSETQ. The CDR3 is 16 amino acids. V lost 1 base and J lost 5; bases outside the gene matches: 7.

The chain employs TRBV2 and TRBJ2-3; 8 bases match TRBD2. J lost 4 bases, V lost 6 bases, and 9 bases had no gene match. The CDR3 runs 15 residues. Germline CDR1 reads SNHLY; CDR2 reads FYNNEI. This CDR3 reads CASSPDGGGPDTQYF. The CDR3 DNA sequence: TGTGCCAGCAGCCCTGACGGGGGGGGTCCAGATACGCAGTATTTT.